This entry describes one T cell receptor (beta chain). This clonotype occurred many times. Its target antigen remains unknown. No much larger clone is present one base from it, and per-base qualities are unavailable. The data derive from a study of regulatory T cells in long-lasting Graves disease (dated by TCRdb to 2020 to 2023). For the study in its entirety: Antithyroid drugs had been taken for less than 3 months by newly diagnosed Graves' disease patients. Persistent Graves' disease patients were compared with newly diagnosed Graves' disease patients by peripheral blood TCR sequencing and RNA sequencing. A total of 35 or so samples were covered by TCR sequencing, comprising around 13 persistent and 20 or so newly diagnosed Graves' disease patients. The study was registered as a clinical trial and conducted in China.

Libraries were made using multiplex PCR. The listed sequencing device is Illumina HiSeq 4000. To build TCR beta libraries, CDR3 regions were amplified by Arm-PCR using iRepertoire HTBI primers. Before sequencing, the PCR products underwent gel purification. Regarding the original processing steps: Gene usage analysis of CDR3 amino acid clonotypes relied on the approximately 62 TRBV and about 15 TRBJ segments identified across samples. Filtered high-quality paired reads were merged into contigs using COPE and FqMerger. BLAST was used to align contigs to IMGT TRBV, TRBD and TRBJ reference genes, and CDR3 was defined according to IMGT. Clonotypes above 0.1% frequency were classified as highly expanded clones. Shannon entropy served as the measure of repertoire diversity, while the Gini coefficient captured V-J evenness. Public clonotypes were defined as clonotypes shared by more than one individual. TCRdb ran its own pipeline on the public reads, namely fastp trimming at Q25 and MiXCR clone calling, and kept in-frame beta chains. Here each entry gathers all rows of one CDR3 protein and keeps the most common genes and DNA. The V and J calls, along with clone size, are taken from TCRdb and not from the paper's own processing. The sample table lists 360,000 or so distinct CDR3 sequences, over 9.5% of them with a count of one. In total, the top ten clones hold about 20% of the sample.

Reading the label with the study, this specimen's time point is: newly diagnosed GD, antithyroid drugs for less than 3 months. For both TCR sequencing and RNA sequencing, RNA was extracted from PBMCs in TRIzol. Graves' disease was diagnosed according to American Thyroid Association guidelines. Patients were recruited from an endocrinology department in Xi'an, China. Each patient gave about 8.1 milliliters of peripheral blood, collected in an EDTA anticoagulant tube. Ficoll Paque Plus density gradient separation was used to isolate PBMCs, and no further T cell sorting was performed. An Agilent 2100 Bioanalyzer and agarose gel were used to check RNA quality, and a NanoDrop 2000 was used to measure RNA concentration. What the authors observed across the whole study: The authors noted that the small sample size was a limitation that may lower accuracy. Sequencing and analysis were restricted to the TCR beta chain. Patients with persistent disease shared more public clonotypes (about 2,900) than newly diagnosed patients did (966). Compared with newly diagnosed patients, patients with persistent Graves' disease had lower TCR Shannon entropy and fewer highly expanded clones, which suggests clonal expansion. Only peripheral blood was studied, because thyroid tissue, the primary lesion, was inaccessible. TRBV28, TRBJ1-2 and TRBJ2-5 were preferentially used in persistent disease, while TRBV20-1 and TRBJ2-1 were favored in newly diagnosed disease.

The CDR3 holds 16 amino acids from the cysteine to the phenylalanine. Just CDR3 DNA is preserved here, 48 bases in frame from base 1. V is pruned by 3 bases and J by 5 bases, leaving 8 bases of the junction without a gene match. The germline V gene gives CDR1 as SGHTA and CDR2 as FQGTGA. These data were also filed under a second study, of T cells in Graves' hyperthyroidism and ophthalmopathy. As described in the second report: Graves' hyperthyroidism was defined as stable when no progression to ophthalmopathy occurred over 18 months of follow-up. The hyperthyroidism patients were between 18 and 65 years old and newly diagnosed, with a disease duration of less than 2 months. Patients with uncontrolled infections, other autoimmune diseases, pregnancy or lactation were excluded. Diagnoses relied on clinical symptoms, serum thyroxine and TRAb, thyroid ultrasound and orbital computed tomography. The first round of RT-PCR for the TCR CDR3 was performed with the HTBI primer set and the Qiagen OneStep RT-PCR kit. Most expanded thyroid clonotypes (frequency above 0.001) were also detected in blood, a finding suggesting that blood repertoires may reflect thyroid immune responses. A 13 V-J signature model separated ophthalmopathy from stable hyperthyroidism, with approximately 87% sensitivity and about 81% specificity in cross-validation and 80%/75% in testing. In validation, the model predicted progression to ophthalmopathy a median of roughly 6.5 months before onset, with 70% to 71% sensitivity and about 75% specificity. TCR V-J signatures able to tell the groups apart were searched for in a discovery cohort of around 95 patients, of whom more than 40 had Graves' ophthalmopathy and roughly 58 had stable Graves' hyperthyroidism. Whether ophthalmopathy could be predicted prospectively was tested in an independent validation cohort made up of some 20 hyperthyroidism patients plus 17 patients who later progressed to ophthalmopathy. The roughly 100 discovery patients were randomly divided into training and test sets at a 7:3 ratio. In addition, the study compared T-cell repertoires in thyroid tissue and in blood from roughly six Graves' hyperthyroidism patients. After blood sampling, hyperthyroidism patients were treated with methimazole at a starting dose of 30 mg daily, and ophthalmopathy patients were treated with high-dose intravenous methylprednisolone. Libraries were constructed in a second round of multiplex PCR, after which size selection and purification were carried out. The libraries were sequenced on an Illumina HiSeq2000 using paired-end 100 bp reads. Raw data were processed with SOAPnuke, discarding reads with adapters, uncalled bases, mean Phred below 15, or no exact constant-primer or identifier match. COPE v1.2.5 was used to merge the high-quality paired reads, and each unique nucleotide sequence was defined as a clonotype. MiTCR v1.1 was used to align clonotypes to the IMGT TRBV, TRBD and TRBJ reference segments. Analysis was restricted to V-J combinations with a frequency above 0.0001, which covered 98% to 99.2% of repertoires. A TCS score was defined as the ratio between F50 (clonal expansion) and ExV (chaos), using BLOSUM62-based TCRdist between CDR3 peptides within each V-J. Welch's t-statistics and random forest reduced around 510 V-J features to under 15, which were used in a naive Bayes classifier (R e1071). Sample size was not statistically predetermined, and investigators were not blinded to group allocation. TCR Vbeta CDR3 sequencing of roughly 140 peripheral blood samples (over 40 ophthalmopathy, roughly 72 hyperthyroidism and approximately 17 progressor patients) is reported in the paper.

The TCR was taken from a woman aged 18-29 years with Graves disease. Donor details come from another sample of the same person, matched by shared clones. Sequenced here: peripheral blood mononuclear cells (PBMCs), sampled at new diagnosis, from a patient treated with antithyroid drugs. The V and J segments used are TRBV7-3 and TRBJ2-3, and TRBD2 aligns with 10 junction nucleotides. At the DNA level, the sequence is TGTGCCAGCAGCTTGTCAGCGGGAGGGCCTGAAGATACGCAGTATTTT. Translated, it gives CASSLSAGGPEDTQYF. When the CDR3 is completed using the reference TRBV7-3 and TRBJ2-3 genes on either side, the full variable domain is GAGVSQTPSNKVTEKGKYVELRCDPISGHTALYWYRQSLGQGPEFLIYFQGTGAADDSGLPNDRFFAVRPEGSVSTLKIQRTERGDSAVYLCASSLSAGGPEDTQYFGPGTRLTVL.